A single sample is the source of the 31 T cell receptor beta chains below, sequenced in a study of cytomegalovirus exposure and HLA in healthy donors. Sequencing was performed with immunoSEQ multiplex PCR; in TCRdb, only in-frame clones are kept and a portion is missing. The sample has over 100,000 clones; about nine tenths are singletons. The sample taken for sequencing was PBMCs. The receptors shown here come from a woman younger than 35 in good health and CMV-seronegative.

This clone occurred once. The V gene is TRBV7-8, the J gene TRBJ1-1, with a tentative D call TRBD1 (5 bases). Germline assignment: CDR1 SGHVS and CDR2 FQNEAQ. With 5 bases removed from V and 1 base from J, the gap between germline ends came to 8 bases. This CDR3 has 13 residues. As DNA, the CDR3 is TGTGCCAGCAGCGTTCAGGGGAACACTGAAGCTTTCTTT. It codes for CASSVQGNTEAFF. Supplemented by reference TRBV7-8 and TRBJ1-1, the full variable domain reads GAGVSQSPRYKVAKRGQDVALRCDPISGHVSLFWYQQALGQGPEFLTYFQNEAQLDKSGLPSDRFFAERPEGSVSTLKIQRTQQEDSAVYLCASSVQGNTEAFFGQGTRLTVV.

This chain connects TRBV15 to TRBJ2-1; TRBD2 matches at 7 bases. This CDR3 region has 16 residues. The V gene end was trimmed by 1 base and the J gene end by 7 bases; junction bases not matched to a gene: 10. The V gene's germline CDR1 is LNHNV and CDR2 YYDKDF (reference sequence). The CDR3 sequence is CATSRAGSGLYNEQFF. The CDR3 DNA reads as TGTGCCACCAGCAGAGCTGGTAGCGGGCTGTATAATGAGCAGTTCTTC. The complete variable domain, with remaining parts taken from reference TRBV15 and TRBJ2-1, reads DAMVIQNPRYQVTQFGKPVTLSCSQTLNHNVMYWYQQKSSQAPKLLFHYYDKDFNNEADTPDNFQSRRPNTSFCFLDIRSPGLGDTAMYLCATSRAGSGLYNEQFFGPGTRLTVL.

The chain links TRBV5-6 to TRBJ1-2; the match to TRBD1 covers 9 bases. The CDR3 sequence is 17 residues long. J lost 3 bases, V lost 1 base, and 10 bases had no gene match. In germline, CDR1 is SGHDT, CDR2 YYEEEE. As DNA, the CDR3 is TGTGCCAGCAGCTTGCGGACAGGGGTTCGGTACGACTATGGCTACACCTTC. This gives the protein CASSLRTGVRYDYGYTF.

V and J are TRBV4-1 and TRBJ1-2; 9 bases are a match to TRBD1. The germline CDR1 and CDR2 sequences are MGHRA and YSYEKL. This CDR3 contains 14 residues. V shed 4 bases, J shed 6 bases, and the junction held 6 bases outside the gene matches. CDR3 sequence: CASSLPGTGNGYTF. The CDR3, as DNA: TGCGCCAGCAGCCTCCCCGGGACAGGGAATGGCTACACCTTC.

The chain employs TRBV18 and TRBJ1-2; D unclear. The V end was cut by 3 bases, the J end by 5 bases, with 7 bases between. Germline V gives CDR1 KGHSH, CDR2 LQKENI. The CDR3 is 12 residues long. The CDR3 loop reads CASSPAEYGYTF. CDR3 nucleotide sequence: TGTGCCAGCTCACCCGCGGAGTATGGCTACACCTTC.

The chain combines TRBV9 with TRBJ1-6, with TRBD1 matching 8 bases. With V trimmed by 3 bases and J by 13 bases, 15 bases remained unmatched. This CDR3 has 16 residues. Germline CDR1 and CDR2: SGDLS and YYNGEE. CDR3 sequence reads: CASSAGDRTDLVPLHF. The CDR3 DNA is TGTGCCAGCAGCGCAGGGGACAGGACAGATTTAGTCCCCCTCCACTTT.

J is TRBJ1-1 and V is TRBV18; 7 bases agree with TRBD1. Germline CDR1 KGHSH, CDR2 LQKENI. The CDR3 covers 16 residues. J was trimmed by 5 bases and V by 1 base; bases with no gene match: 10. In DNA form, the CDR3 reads TGTGCCAGCTCACCACTCGAACCGACAGGGAGGACTGAAGCTTTCTTT. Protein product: CASSPLEPTGRTEAFF.

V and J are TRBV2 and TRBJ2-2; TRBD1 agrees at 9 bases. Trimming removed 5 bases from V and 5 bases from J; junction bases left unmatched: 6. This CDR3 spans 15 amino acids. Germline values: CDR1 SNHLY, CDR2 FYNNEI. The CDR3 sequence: CASSPGTGLTGELFF. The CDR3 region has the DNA TGTGCCAGCAGTCCTGGGACAGGGTTGACCGGGGAGCTGTTTTTT.

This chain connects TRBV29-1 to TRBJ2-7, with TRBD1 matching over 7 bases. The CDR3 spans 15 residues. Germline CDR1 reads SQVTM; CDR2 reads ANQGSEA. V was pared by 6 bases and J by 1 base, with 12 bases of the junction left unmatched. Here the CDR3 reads CSVSGVTGQSYEQYF. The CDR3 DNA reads TGCAGCGTCTCCGGGGTGACAGGGCAATCCTACGAGCAGTACTTC.

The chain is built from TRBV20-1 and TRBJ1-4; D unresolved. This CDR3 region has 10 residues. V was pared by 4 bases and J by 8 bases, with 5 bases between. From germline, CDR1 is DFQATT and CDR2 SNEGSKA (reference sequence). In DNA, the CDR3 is TGCAGTGCTATCGGGGAAAAACTGTTTTTT. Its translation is CSAIGEKLFF.

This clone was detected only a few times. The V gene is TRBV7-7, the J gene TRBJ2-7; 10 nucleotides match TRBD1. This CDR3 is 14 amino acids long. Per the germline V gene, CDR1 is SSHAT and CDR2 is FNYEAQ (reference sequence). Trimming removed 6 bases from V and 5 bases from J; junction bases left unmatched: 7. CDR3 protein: CASSRGQGSHEQYF. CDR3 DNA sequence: TGTGCCAGCAGTCGGGGACAGGGGAGCCACGAGCAGTACTTC.

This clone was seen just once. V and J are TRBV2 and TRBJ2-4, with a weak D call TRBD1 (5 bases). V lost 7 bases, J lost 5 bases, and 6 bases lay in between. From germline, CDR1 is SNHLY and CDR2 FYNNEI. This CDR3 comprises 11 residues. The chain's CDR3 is CASKQENIQYF. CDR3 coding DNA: TGTGCCAGCAAACAGGAAAACATTCAGTACTTC. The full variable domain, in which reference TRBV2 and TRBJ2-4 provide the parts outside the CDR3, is EPEVTQTPSHQVTQMGQEVILRCVPISNHLYFYWYRQILGQKVEFLVSFYNNEISEKSEIFDDQFSVERPDGSNFTLKIRSTKLEDSAMYFCASKQENIQYFGAGTRLSVL.

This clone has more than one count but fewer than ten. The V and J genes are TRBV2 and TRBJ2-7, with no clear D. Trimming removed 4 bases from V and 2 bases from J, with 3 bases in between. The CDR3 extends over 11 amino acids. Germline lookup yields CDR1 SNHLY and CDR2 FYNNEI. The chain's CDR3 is CASSAAYEQYF. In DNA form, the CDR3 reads TGTGCCAGCAGTGCCGCCTACGAGCAGTACTTC. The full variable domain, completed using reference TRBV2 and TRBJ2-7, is EPEVTQTPSHQVTQMGQEVILRCVPISNHLYFYWYRQILGQKVEFLVSFYNNEISEKSEIFDDQFSVERPDGSNFTLKIRSTKLEDSAMYFCASSAAYEQYFGPGTRLTVT.

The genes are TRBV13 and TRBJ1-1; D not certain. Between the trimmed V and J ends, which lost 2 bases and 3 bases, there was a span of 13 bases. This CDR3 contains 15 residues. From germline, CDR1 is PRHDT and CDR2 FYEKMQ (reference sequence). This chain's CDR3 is CASSLWEGWDTEAFF. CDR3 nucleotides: TGTGCCAGCAGCTTATGGGAGGGTTGGGACACTGAAGCTTTCTTT.

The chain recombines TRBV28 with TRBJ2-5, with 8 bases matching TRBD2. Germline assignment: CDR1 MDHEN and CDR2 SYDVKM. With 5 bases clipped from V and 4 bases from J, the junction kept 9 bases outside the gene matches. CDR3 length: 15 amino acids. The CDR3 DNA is TGTGCCAGCAGTACATCTCGGGAGGGGGGAGAGACCCAGTACTTC. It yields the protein CASSTSREGGETQYF.

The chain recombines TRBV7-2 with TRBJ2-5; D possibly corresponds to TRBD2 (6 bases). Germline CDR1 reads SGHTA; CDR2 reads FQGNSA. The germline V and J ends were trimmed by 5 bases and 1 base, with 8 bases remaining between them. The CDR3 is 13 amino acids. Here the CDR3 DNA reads TGTGCCAGCAGCCGGGACTTCCAAGAGACCCAGTACTTC. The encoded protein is CASSRDFQETQYF.

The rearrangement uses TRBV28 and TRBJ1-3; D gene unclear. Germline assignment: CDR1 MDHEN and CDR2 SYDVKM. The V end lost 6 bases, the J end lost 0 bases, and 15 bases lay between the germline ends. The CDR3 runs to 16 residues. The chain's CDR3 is CASSQPGLLSGNTIYF. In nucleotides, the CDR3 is TGTGCCAGCAGCCAACCTGGGCTGCTCTCTGGAAACACCATATATTTT.

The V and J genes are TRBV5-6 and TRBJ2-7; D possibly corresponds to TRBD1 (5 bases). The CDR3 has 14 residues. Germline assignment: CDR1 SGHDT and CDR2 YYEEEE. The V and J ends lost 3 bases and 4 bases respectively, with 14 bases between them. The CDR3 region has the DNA TGTGCCAGCAGCTCAGGGTTCATAGGGTACGAGCAGTACTTC. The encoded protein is CASSSGFIGYEQYF.

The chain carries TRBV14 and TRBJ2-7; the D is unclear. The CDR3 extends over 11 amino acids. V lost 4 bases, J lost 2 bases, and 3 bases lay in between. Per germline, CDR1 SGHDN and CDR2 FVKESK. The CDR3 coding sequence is TGTGCCAGCAGCCCGGCCTACGAGCAGTACTTC. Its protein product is CASSPAYEQYF.

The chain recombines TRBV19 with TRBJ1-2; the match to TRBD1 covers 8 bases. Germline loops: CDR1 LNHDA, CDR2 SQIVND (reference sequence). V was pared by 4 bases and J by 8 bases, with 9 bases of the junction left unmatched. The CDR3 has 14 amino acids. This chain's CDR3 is CASSRGDRLGGYTF. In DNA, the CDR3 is TGTGCCAGTAGTAGAGGGGACAGGCTTGGGGGCTACACCTTC.

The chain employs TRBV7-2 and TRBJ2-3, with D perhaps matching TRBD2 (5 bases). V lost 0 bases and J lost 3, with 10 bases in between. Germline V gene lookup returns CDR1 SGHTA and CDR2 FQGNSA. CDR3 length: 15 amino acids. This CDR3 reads CASSLAYERTDTQYF. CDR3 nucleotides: TGTGCCAGCAGCTTAGCGTACGAGCGGACAGATACGCAGTATTTT.

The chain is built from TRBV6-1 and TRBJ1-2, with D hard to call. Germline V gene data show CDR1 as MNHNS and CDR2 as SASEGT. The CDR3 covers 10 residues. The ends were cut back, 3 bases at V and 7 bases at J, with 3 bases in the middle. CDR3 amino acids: CASSDFGYTF. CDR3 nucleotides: TGTGCCAGCAGTGACTTTGGCTACACCTTC.

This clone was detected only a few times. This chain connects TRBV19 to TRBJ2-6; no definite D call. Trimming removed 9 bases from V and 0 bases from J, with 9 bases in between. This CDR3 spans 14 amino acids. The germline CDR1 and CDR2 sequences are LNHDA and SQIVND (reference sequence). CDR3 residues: CASRFDSGANVLTF. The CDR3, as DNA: TGTGCCAGCCGGTTTGACTCTGGGGCCAACGTCCTGACTTTC.

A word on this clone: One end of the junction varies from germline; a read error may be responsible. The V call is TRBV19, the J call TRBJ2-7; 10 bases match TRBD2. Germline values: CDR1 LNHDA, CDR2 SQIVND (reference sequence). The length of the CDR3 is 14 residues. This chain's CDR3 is CASSPSGRFYQQYF. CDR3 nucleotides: TGTGCCAGTAGTCCTAGCGGGAGATTCTACCAGCAGTACTTC.

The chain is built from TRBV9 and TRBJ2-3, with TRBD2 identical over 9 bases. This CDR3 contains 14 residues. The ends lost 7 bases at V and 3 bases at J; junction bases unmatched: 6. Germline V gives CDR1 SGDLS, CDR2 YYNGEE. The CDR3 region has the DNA TGTGCCAGCGGGGCGGGAGGGCCAACAGATACGCAGTATTTT. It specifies CASGAGGPTDTQYF.

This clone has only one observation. This chain's CDR3 is CASSQVGGRGSYEQYF. CDR3 nucleotides: TGCGCCAGCAGCCAAGTCGGGGGTCGGGGCTCCTACGAGCAGTACTTC. V and J are TRBV4-3 and TRBJ2-7; weak D call: TRBD2 (6 bases). The CDR3 is 16 amino acids. The germline CDR1 and CDR2 sequences are LGHNA and YSLEER. Trimming removed 1 base at V and 0 bases at J, with 13 bases between.

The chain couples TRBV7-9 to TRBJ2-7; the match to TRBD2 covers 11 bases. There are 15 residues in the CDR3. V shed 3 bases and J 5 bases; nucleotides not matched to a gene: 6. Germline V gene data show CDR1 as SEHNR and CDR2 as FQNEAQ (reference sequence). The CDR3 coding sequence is TGTGCCAGCAGCTTCGTTAGCGGGAGGGAGAACGAGCAGTACTTC. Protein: CASSFVSGRENEQYF.

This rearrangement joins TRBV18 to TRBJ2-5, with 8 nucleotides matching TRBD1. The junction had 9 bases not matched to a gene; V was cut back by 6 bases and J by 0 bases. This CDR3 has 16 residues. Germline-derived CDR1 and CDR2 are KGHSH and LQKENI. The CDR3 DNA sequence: TGTGCCAGCTCGTGGGGGACAGGCGCTAACCAAGAGACCCAGTACTTC. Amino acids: CASSWGTGANQETQYF.

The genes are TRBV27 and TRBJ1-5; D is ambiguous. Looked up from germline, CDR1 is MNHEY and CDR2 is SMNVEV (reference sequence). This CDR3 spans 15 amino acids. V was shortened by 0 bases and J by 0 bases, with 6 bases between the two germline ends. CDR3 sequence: CASSLSPNSNQPQHF. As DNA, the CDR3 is TGTGCCAGCAGTTTATCCCCAAATAGCAATCAGCCCCAGCATTTT.

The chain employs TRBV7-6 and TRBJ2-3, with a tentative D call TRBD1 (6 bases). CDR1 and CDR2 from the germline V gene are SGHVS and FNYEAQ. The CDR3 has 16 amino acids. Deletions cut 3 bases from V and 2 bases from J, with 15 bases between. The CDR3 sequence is CASSLSTGWVTDTQYF. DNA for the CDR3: TGTGCCAGCAGCTTGTCAACAGGGTGGGTCACAGATACGCAGTATTTT. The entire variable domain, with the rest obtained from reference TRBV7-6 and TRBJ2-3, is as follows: GAGVSQSPRYKVTKRGQDVALRCDPISGHVSLYWYRQALGQGPEFLTYFNYEAQQDKSGLPNDRFSAERPEGSISTLTIQRTEQRDSAMYRCASSLSTGWVTDTQYFGPGTRLTVL.

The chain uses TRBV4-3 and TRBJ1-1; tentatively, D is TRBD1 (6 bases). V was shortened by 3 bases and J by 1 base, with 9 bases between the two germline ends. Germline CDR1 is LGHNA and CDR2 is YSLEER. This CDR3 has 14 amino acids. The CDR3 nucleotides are TGCGCCAGCAGCCAGGGGACACAGAACACTGAAGCTTTCTTT. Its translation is CASSQGTQNTEAFF.